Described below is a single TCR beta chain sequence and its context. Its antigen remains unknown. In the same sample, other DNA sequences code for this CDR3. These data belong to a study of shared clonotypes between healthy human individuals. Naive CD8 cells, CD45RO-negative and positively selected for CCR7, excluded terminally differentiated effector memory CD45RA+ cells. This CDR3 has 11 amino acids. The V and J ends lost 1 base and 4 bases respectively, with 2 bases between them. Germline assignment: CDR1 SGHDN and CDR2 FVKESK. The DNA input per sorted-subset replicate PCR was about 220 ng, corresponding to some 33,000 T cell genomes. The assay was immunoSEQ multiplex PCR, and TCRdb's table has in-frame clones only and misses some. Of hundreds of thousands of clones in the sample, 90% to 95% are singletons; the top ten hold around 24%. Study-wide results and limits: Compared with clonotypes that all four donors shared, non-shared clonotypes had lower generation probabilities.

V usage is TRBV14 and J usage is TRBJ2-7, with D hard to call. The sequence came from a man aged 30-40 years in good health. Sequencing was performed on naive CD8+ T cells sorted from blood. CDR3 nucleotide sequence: TGTGCCAGCAGCCAAGCTTACGAGCAGTACTTC. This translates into CASSQAYEQYF.